This T cell receptor beta chain was profiled in a study of T cell repertoires in cytomegalovirus infection. Study-level background: Public TCR beta signatures marked donors with CMV infection and the matching HLA.

TCRdb redid the calling of the reads with MiXCR, one entry per CDR3 protein. Found here are 500,000 or so distinct CDR3 sequences, approximately 15% of them singletons; the top ten hold 24%. Regarding the study as a whole: CMV-specific HLA-C-restricted TCR beta clonotypes dominated the ex vivo response.

This clonotype was picked up many times. Its cognate antigen is unknown. The V segment lost 3 bases and the J segment 5 bases; nucleotides outside the gene matches: 5. CDR3 length equals 15 residues. Germline CDR1 is SGHVS and CDR2 is FQNEAQ. The receptor comes from a human donor in good health (CMV status not recorded). Some clones in this sample may be carry-over from other donors' samples. This sequence joins TRBV7-8 and TRBJ2-3; TRBD1 aligns across 10 bases. The specimen sequenced was CD8+ T cells from PBMCs. CDR3 DNA: TGTGCCAGCAGCTTTTCGGGACAGGGGATAGATACGCAGTATTTT. Translation gives CASSFSGQGIDTQYF.